This T cell receptor beta chain was sequenced during a study of blood T cell repertoires in COVID-19 (TCRdb year 2020). General notes on the study: Collaborator samples came from the United States, Italy and Spain and covered acute and convalescent phases of COVID-19. The prospective study material was composed of cDNA or gDNA derived from T cells, B-cell-depleted T cells, or PBMCs. Subjects who had been exposed to COVID-19, were actively infected with it, or had recovered from it provided the deeply sampled blood TCRbeta repertoires that made up the dataset. The repertoires were released in a freely available public database intended as a resource for research on the immune response to SARS-CoV-2. The samples were drawn from the first 160 participants of the ongoing ImmuneRACE study and from more than 1,000 subjects provided by 6 global collaborators. Sample metadata almost always included a de-identified subject ID, COVID-19 status, age in years and sex. Where HLA class I and class II types were available, the types were taken from metadata supplied by the sample provider, not from assay-based typing.

V gives up 5 bases and J gives up 1 base, and the segment between their germline ends measures 13 bases. CDR1 and CDR2, looked up from the germline V gene, are SGHTA and FQGNSA. From the cysteine through the phenylalanine, the CDR3 covers 15 amino acids. Only the CDR3 DNA is retained, 45 bases long and in frame from the first base. Each collaborating institution followed its own protocols to collect whole blood in K2EDTA tubes. Collaborator samples were shipped for TCRbeta analysis as frozen whole blood, isolated PBMCs, or DNA extracted from either sample type. Details on this clone: Its antigen target is currently unknown. Base qualities are not recorded, but no much larger clone differs from it by a single base.

Points the paper makes about the study in general: The amount of clinical and demographic metadata varied by source and participant and was provided uncurated.

The immunoSEQ Assay, a bias-controlled multiplex PCR, was used to amplify TCRbeta CDR3 regions from genomic DNA. The authors processed their data as follows. Nucleated cell counts per sample were estimated from amplification of reference gene primers within the assay. Sequence reads were collapsed and filtered to measure the absolute abundance of every unique TCRbeta CDR3 rearrangement. For each sample, productive Simpson clonality was calculated by taking the square root of Simpson's diversity index across productive rearrangements. TCRdb re-hosts the immuneACCESS table, in-frame sequences only. Its copies lack some clones; in the studies checked, an unresolved V gene accounts for under half of them, and the cause for the rest is not known. From that table come the V and J calls and clone size; the DNA was used to work out D and trimming. This sample gives roughly 25,000 clones in total; 65% to 90% of them show up just once. The ten biggest clones cover about 18% of the sample.

The chain is encoded by TRBV7-2 joined to TRBJ2-3; D gene: possibly TRBD1, on 6 matching bases. Material: peripheral blood. The clonotype originates from an elderly woman with acute or convalescent COVID-19. CDR3 reads: CASSQQGPRTDTQYF. The DNA reads TGTGCCAGCAGCCAACAGGGCCCCCGCACAGATACGCAGTATTTT. The full variable domain, with segments outside the CDR3 supplied by the reference TRBV7-2 and TRBJ2-3 proteins, appears as GAGVSQSPSNKVTEKGKDVELRCDPISGHTALYWYRQSLGQGLEFLIYFQGNSAPDKSGLPSDRFSAERTGGSVSTLTIQRTQQEDSAVYLCASSQQGPRTDTQYFGPGTRLTVL.